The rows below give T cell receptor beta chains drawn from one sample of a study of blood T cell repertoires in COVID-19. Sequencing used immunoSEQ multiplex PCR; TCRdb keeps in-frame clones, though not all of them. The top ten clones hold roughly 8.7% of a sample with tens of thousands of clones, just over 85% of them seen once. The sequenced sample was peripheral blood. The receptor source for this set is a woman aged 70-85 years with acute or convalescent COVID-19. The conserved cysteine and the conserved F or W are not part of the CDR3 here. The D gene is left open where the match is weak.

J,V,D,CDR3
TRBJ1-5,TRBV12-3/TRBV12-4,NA,ASRKYSNQPQH
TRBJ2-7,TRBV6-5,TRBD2,ASGRGLAATYEQY
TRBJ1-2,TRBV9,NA,ASSLMTGPGDGYT
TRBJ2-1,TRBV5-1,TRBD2,ASSIGLAGNNEQF
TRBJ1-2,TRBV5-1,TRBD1,ASSTGQYGYT
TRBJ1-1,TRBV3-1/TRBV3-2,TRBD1,ASSPTGVTRNTEAF
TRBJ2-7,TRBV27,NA,ASSPQQGYEQY
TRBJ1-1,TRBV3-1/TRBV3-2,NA,ASSQFFGEGDEAF
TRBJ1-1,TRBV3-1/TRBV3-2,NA,ASSQNQGYTEAF
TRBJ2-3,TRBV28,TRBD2,ASSLGGRGTDTQY
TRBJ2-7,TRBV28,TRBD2,ASSLLAGGTYEQY
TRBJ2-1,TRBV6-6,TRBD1,ASSKTTGEQF
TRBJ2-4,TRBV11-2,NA,ASSLTPGDLLAKNIQY